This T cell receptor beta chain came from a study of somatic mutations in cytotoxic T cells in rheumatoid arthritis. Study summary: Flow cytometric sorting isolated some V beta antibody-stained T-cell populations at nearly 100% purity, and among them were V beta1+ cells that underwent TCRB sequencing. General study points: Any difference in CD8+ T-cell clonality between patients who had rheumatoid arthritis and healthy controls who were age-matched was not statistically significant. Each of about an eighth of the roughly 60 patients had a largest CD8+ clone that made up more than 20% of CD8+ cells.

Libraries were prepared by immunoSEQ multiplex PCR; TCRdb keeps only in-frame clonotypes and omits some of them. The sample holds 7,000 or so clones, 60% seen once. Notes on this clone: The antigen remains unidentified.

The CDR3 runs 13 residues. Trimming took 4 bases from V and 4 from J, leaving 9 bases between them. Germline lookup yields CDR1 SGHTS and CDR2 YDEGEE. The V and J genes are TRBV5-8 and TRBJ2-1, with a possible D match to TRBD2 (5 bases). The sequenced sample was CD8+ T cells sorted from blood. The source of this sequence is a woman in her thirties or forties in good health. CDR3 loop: CASSAGPYNEQFF. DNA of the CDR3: TGTGCCAGCAGCGCGGGTCCTTACAATGAGCAGTTCTTC. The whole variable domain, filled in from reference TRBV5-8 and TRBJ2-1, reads EAGVTQSPTHLIKTRGQQATLRCSPISGHTSVYWYQQALGLGLQFLLWYDEGEERNRGNFPPRFSGRQFPNYSSELNVNALELEDSALYLCASSAGPYNEQFFGPGTRLTVL.